This is a list of T cell receptor beta chains from one sample in a study of cytomegalovirus exposure and HLA in healthy donors. The protocol was immunoSEQ multiplex PCR, while the TCRdb copy is restricted to in-frame clones and leaves out a portion. The sample lists 150,000 to 200,000 clones, around three quarters occurring once. The sequenced material came from PBMCs. These receptors originate from a woman under 40 in good health and CMV-seropositive. Both conserved end residues are part of each CDR3. Fields, in order: J gene, V gene, clone size, D gene, CDR3 DNA, CDR3 protein. The D gene is left open where the match is weak. Clone size is not always given. Where it is, it says once, few, many or a class for expanded clones.

>TRBJ2-7|TRBV15|few|TRBD1
TGTGCCACCGCTGCGACAGGGGGCTACGAGCAGTACTTC
CATAATGGYEQYF
>TRBJ1-2|TRBV18|NA|TRBD1
TGTGCCAGCTCACCGGGACAGGACTATGGCTACACCTTC
CASSPGQDYGYTF
>TRBJ1-1|TRBV6-5|NA|NA
TGTGCCAGCAGCCCAGGACAGAGCACTGAAGCTTTCTTT
CASSPGQSTEAFF
>TRBJ1-2|TRBV7-2|NA|NA
TGTGCCAGCAGCTTAGTCGGCCAGGGCGACGGCTACACCTTC
CASSLVGQGDGYTF
>TRBJ2-7|TRBV7-2|NA|TRBD1
TGTGCCAGCAGCTTAGGGGGACAGGGACACGAGCAGTACTTC
CASSLGGQGHEQYF
>TRBJ1-4|TRBV30|few|NA
TGTGCCTGGAGGCCAGGATCTACTAATGAAAAACTGTTTTTT
CAWRPGSTNEKLFF
>TRBJ2-7|TRBV5-1|NA|TRBD2
TGCGCCAGCAGCGCAACACCTTCGGGACTAGCGGGACACGAGCAGTACTTC
CASSATPSGLAGHEQYF
>TRBJ1-2|TRBV19|NA|TRBD1
TGTGCCAGTAGTTTTTACAGGGGGCAGGCGGCTAACTATGGCTACACCTTC
CASSFYRGQAANYGYTF
>TRBJ2-1|TRBV9|once|TRBD2
TGTGCCAGCAGCGTAGCTGGGCGGGAGAGAGATAATGAGCAGTTCTTC
CASSVAGRERDNEQFF
>TRBJ2-7|TRBV7-2|NA|NA
TGTGCCAGCAGCTCAGTAGCGCTCGGCCCCTACGAGCAGTACTTC
CASSSVALGPYEQYF
>TRBJ1-5|TRBV10-3|NA|NA
TGTGCCATCAGTGAGTTTAACAGAAATAGCAATCAGCCCCAGCATTTT
CAISEFNRNSNQPQHF
>TRBJ2-3|TRBV10-3|NA|NA
TGTGCCATCGGCAGGGGGCTAGCGGGGATTACAGATACGCAGTATTTT
CAIGRGLAGITDTQYF
>TRBJ2-2|TRBV4-3|NA|TRBD2
TGCGCCAGCAGCCAAGATTTTTTGGCGGGGGGGGCGAACACCGGGGAGCTGTTTTTT
CASSQDFLAGGANTGELFF
>TRBJ1-1|TRBV27|NA|NA
TGTGCCAGCAGTTTATTGGGCGGGCAGTCTTTCTTT
CASSLLGGQSFF
>TRBJ2-2|TRBV27|NA|TRBD1
TGTGCCAGCAGTTTAATTTCGGGACAGGGGGCCAACGGGGAGCTGTTTTTT
CASSLISGQGANGELFF
>TRBJ2-1|TRBV5-4|NA|NA
TGTGCCAGCAGCTTGAGGGGGGGCCAGCATGAGCAGTTCTTC
CASSLRGGQHEQFF
>TRBJ1-5|TRBV6-6|NA|NA
TGTGCCAGCAGAGCGGAGGGTTCGAGCAATCAGCCCCAGCATTTT
CASRAEGSSNQPQHF
>TRBJ2-3|TRBV6-5|NA|TRBD2
TGTGCCACCCGGGGGGTTACGCAGTATTTT
CATRGVTQYF
>TRBJ2-5|TRBV15|NA|TRBD2
TGTGCCACCAGCATAGCGGGGGTCCAAGAGACCCAGTACTTC
CATSIAGVQETQYF
>TRBJ2-7|TRBV6-5|NA|NA
TGTGCCAGCAGCTACACAGGGCTCCACGAGCAGTACTTC
CASSYTGLHEQYF
>TRBJ2-3|TRBV5-6|NA|NA
TGTGCCAGCAGCTTGTTGGCAGGGAATCAGTATTTT
CASSLLAGNQYF
>TRBJ1-6|TRBV2|once|NA
TGTGCCAGCAGTGTAGCAGGGGTAAAGGGTTTGAATTCACCCCTCCACTTT
CASSVAGVKGLNSPLHF
>TRBJ1-1|TRBV18|NA|TRBD1
TGTGCCAGCTCACCGGCCGGGACAGGGGTCTTAAACACTGAAGCTTTCTTT
CASSPAGTGVLNTEAFF
>TRBJ1-5|TRBV7-2|NA|TRBD1
TGTGCCAGCAGCCCGGGACAGGGCAGTAATCAGCCCCAGCATTTT
CASSPGQGSNQPQHF
>TRBJ2-5|TRBV4-1|NA|NA
TGCGCCAGCAGCCAAGAGGGGGGGGCTAGCGTCACTGACGGGACCCAGTACTTC
CASSQEGGASVTDGTQYF
>TRBJ1-4|TRBV6-1|NA|NA
TGTGCCAGCACCAAGATGGGGGGAGCTAATGAAAAACTGTTTTTT
CASTKMGGANEKLFF
>TRBJ2-5|TRBV14|NA|TRBD2
TGTGCCAGCAGCCAAGTGCGAGCGGGGGGAATATGGGAGACCCAGTACTTC
CASSQVRAGGIWETQYF
>TRBJ2-7|TRBV10-3|NA|NA
TGTGCCATCAGTGGCCCGGGGTCCGGCCACGGCGAGCAGTACTTC
CAISGPGSGHGEQYF
>TRBJ2-5|TRBV6-1|NA|TRBD1
TGTGCCAGCAGCTTAAACAGGGGCGGAGAGACCCAGTACTTC
CASSLNRGGETQYF
>TRBJ1-2|TRBV28|NA|NA
TGTGCCAGCAGGTCGACTGCGGGTGGCTACACCTTC
CASRSTAGGYTF
>TRBJ2-7|TRBV19|NA|TRBD1
TGTGCCAGTAGTATTTGGGGGACAGGGGACCACGAGCAGTACTTC
CASSIWGTGDHEQYF
>TRBJ2-7|TRBV5-4|NA|NA
TGTGCCAGCAGCATGGGACTTGGCGTCTACGAGCAGTACTTC
CASSMGLGVYEQYF
>TRBJ1-1|TRBV6-5|NA|NA
TGTGCCAGCAGTGTAGGGGCGAACACTGAAGCTTTCTTT
CASSVGANTEAFF
>TRBJ2-5|TRBV7-7|NA|NA
TGTGCCAGCAGTCCTGGGGGCCCCCGGCAAGAGACCCAGTACTTC
CASSPGGPRQETQYF
>TRBJ2-1|TRBV12-5|NA|NA
TGTGCTAGTGGTTTGGTATTGGCCCGGAGCGGGCCTAACAATGAGCAGTTCTTC
CASGLVLARSGPNNEQFF
>TRBJ2-1|TRBV27|NA|TRBD1
TGTGCCAGCAGCCTACGACAGGGTCATGAGCAGTTCTTC
CASSLRQGHEQFF
>TRBJ1-4|TRBV28|once|TRBD1
TGTGCCAGCAGTTACCCTTTGCGGGACAGGGAGGTTGAAAAACTGTTTTTT
CASSYPLRDREVEKLFF
>TRBJ2-7|TRBV25-1|once|NA
TGTGCCACCCGGGGGGCGACAGGTTTATACGAGCAGTACTTC
CATRGATGLYEQYF
>TRBJ2-2|TRBV30|NA|TRBD1
TGTGCCTGGAGGGTCCCCGGGACAGGGCACACCGGGGAGCTGTTTTTT
CAWRVPGTGHTGELFF
>TRBJ1-5|TRBV23-1|few|NA
TGCGCCAGCAGCCCCCGTCACCGCGCGGGGGATAGCAATCAGCCCCAGCATTTT
CASSPRHRAGDSNQPQHF
>TRBJ1-2|TRBV19|NA|NA
TGTGCCAGTAGTCCGGCGGGGTATGGCTACACCTTC
CASSPAGYGYTF
>TRBJ2-1|TRBV2|NA|TRBD2
TGTGCCAGCACTGTAATCGGACTAGCGGGTAACAATGAGCAGTTCTTC
CASTVIGLAGNNEQFF